This T cell receptor (beta chain) stems from a study of shared clonotypes between healthy human individuals (dated by TCRdb to the early 2020s). Turning to the overall study: The cohort comprised a couple of women and a few men aged 18 to 49 years. Per donor, three plates each were used for CD4 naive and CD4 memory, two for CD8 naive, and one for CD8 memory. To estimate repertoire size and how much clonotypes are shared between individuals, the study performed deep sequencing of blood TCR repertoires from a few healthy adults. Libraries were prepared and TCR repertoires were sequenced by different laboratories using diverse techniques, in order to increase sequencing depth and limit assay-specific biases. Each donor's leukapheresis produced roughly between about 0.9 and 9.5 billion PBMCs.

Reading from cysteine to phenylalanine, the CDR3 counts 14 amino acids. Of all the DNA, just the CDR3 is kept, 42 bases in frame from base 1. V and J are truncated by 1 base and 4 bases respectively, leaving an intervening sequence of 8 bases. The germline V gene provides CDR1 SGHTA and CDR2 FQGNSA. TCR CDR3 regions were amplified from genomic DNA by multiplex PCR using the deep immunoSEQ assay. For each cell subset, the extracted genomic DNA was distributed evenly across all wells of several immunoSEQ 96-well plates, and each plate served as one replicate. Each replicate PCR for sorted subsets received around 200 ng genomic DNA, equal to around 32,000 T cell genomes. Purified libraries were quantified with a Qubit 3.0 fluorometer, sized on a Bioanalyzer 2100, and re-quantified with the KAPA Library Quantification kit. Every immunoSEQ 96-well plate was sequenced on a separate single-read 150-cycle Illumina NextSeq 550 flow cell. The published analysis was carried out like this. Because the immunoSEQ output held only junctional sequences and lacked quality scores, the filtering could not match the filtering applied to full-length reads. Sequences were annotated with PyIR, a Python wrapper for IgBLAST v1.9, and V/J genes and CDR3 were assigned using IMGT germline references. Reads with weak V/J assignments (E-value above 1e-6), missing CDR3, stop codons, out-of-frame junctions, or ambiguous translated residues were removed. A V3J clonotype was defined by an identical inferred V gene, J gene, and CDR3 amino acid sequence. To compute the percentage overlap between repertoires, the number of shared unique clonotypes was divided by the size of the smaller repertoire. Richness of each repertoire was evaluated using RTK rarefaction, the Chao1 estimator, and Recon v2.1 estimates of unobserved clonotypes. Generation probabilities for all TCRbeta clonotypes obtained by the gDNA method from four donors were computed using OLGA. TCRdb re-hosts the immuneACCESS table, in-frame sequences only. Its copies lack some clones; in the studies checked, an unresolved V gene accounts for under half of them, and the cause for the rest is not known. D and trimming come from the DNA, and the V and J calls and clone size come from that table. Here the sample has some 1,100,000 clones; 75% to 85% occur a single time. Approximately 0.5% of the sample comes from the top ten.

Regarding this clone: This receptor's antigen is unknown. No much larger clone is present one base from it, and per-base qualities are unavailable.

The donors were healthy, HIV-negative adults with no recently reported acute infections or vaccinations. Every donor was a Caucasian adult living in Nashville, Tennessee, USA. CD4+ T cells were enriched by magnetic negative selection, after which naive cells were positively selected on CD45RA and the negative fraction was taken as the memory subset. Blood was obtained by leukapheresis, after which PBMCs were separated by Ficoll-Histopaque density gradient centrifugation and cryopreserved in liquid nitrogen vapor phase. Purity and quantity of every magnetically sorted T cell population were checked by analytical flow cytometry. Genomic DNA was isolated from every sorted fraction and measured by UV absorbance on a Nanodrop 2000c. On the study overall, not on this receptor specifically: Clonotypes shared by all four sorted-subset donors showed higher generation probabilities than non-shared clonotypes. Sampling was limited to blood, and TCR repertoires in tissue likely differ from TCR repertoires in blood. Because the study included a small number of donors, the genetic and exposure-history diversity represented was limited. Based on pairwise subsampling, the degree of clonotype sharing among donors was expected to be affected by sequencing depth. Naive subsets generally had larger estimated clonotype richness than memory subsets did. Sharing across a few donors was observed for about 5% of naive CD4, 3.5% of naive CD8, over 2% of memory CD4, and around 0.44% of memory CD8 clonotypes. Incomplete sequencing was indicated by rarefaction of sorted-subset datasets, despite the large sequencing depth.

The clonotype originates from a young man in good health. Some clones in this sample may be carry-over from other donors' samples. The chain uses TRBV7-2 and TRBJ1-5; a confident D gene designation cannot be given. The specimen sequenced was memory CD4+ T cells from PBMCs. This specimen's cell subset or site label, per the study, means: CD45RA-negative fraction. The DNA reads as follows: TGTGCCAGCAGCTTAGTGTCGGTTAATCAGCCCCAGCATTTT. This is translated as CASSLVSVNQPQHF.